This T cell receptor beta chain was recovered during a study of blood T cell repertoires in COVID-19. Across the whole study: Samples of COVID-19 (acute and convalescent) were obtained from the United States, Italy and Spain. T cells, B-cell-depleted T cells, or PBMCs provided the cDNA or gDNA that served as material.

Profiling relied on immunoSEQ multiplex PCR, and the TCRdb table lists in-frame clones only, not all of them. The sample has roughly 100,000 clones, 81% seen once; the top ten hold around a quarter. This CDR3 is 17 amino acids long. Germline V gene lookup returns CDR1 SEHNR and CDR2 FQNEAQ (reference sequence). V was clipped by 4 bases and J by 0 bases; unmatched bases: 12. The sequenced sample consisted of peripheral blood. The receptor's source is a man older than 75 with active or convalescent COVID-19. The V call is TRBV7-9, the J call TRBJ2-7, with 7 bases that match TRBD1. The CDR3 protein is CASSSGLGQYSSYEQYF. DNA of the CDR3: TGTGCCAGCAGCTCCGGCCTGGGACAGTATAGCTCCTACGAGCAGTACTTC.